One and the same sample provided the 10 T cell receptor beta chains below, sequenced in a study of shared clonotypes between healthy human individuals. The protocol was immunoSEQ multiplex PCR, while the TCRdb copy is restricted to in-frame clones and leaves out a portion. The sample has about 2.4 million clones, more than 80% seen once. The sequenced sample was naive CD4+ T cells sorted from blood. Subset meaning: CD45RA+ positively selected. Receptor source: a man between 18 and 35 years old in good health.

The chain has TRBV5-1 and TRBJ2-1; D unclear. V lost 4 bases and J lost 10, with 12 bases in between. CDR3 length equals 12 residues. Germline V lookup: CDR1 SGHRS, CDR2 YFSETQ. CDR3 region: CASSPSTDEQFF. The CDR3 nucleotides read TGCGCCAGCAGCCCGTCTACGGACGAGCAGTTCTTC.

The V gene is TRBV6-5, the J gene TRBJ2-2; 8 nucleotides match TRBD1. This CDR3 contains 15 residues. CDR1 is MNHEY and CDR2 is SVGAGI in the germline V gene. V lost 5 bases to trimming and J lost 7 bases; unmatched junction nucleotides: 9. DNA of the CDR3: TGTGCCAGCAGTCCCGACAGGGGTTCGGGCGGGGAGCTGTTTTTT. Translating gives CASSPDRGSGGELFF.

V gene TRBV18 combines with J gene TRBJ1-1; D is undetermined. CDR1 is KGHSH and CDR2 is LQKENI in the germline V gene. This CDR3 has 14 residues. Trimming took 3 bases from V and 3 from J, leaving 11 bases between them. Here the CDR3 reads CASSPRKEDTEAFF. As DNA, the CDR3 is TGTGCCAGCTCACCGAGGAAGGAGGACACTGAAGCTTTCTTT.

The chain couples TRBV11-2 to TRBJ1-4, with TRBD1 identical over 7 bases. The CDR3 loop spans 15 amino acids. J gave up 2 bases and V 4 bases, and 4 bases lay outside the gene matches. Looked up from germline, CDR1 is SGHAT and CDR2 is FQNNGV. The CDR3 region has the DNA TGTGCCAGCAGCTCACTCAGGGGGACTAATGAAAAACTGTTTTTT. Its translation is CASSSLRGTNEKLFF.

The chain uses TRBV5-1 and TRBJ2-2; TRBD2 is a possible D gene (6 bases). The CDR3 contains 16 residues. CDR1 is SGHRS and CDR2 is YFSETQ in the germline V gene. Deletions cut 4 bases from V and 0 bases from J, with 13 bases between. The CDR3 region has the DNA TGCGCCAGCAGCCAGTCGGGACTCCCGAACACCGGGGAGCTGTTTTTT. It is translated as CASSQSGLPNTGELFF.

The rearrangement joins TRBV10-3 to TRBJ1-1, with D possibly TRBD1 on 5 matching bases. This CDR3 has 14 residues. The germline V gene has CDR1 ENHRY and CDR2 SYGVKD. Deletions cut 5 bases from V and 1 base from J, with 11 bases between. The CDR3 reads CAISPGPRNTEAFF. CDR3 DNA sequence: TGTGCCATCAGTCCGGGACCGAGGAACACTGAAGCTTTCTTT.

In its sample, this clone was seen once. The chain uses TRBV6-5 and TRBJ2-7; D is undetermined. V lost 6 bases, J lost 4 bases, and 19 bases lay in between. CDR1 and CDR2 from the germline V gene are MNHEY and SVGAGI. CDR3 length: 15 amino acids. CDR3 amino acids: CASSSGSPWSYEQYF. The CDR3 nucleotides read TGTGCCAGCAGCTCAGGCAGCCCATGGTCATACGAGCAGTACTTC.

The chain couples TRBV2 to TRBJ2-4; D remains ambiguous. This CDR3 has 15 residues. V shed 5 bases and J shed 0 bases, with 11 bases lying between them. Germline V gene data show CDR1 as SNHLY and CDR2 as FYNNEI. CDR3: CASSTDVVAKNIQYF. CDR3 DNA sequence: TGTGCCAGCAGTACTGACGTTGTAGCCAAAAACATTCAGTACTTC.

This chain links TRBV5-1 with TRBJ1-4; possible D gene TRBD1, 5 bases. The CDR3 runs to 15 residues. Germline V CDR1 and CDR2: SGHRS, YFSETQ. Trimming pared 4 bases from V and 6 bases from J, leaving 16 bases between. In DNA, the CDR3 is TGCGCCAGCAGCGGGGGATTCTTAGAAGATGAAAAACTGTTTTTT. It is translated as CASSGGFLEDEKLFF.

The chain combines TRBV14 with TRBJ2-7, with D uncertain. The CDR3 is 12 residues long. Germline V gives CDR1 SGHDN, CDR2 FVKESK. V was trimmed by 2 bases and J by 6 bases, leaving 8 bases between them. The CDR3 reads CASSQTPPEQYF. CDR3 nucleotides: TGTGCCAGCAGCCAAACTCCCCCCGAGCAGTACTTC.